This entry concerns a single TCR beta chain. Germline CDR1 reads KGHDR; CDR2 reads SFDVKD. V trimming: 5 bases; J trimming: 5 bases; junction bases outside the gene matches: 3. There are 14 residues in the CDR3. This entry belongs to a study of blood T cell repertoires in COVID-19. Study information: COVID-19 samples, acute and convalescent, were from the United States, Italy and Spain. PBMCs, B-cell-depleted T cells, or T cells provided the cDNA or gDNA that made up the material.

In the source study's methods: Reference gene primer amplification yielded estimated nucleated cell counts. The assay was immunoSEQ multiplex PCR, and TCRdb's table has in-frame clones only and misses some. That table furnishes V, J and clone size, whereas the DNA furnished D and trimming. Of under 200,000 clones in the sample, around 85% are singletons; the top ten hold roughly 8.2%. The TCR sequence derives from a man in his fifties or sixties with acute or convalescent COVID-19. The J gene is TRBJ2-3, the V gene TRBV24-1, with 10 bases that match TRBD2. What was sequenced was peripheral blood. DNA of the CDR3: TGTGCCACCAGTGGCAGCGGGAGGGGAGATACGCAGTATTTT. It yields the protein CATSGSGRGDTQYF.